This T cell receptor beta chain was found in a study of CD8+ T cells in alopecia areata. RNA extraction and reverse transcription yielded cDNA as sequencing template. Produced via immunoSEQ multiplex PCR; TCRdb's table is partial and in-frame only. Of 130,000 or so clones in the sample, about 85% were seen once. Worth noting for this clone: Its matching antigen is unknown.

This CDR3 is built from 13 residues. V was cut by 0 bases and J by 5 bases, with 6 bases left in between. The germline V gene encodes CDR1 SGHNT and CDR2 YYREEE (reference sequence). Treatment specified: oral pan-JAK inhibitor, 5-10 mg twice daily. Broader study findings: Lesional scalp exceeded normal scalp in clonality, especially in alopecia totalis/universalis.

Sequenced material: CD8+ T cells sorted from blood, taken at week 4, from a patient treated with tofacitinib. V gene TRBV5-4 combines with J gene TRBJ2-1; no firm D call. This sequence was found in a human donor with alopecia areata. Written as DNA, the CDR3 is TGTGCCAGCAGCTTGGGTGTCAACAATGAGCAGTTCTTC. It yields the protein CASSLGVNNEQFF.